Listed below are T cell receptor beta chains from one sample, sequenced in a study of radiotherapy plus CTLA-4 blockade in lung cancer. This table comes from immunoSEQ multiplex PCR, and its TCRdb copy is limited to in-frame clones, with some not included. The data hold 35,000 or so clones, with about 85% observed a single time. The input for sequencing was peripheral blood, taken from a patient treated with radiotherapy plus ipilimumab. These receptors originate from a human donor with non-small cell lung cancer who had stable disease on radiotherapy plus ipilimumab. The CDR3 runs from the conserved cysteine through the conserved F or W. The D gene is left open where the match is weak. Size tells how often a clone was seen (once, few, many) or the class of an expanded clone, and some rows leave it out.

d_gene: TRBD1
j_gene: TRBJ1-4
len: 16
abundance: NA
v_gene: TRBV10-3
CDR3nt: TGTGCCATCAGTGAGGGACAGGTTACAACTAATGAAAAACTGTTTTTT
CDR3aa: CAISEGQVTTNEKLFF

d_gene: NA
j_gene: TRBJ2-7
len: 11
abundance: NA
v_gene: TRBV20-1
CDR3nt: TGCAGCCCCGGAGCAAACTACGAGCAGTACTTC
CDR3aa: CSPGANYEQYF

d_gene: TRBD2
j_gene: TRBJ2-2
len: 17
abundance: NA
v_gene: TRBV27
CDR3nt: TGTGCCAGCAGTTTATCTCTAGCGGGAGGGCCCCACGGGGAGCTGTTTTTT
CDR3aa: CASSLSLAGGPHGELFF

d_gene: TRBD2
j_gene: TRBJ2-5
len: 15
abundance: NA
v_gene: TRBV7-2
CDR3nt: TGTGCCAGCAGCTTGGCTAGCGGGACTCAAGAGACCCAGTACTTC
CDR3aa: CASSLASGTQETQYF

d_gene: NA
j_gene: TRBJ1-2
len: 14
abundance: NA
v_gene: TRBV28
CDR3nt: TGTGCCAGCAGTTTAATCAATTTCAATTATGGCTACACCTTC
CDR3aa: CASSLINFNYGYTF

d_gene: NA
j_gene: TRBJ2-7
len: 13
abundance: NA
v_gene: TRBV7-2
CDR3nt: TGTGCCAGCAGCTTAATGTCTGAGGGCGAGCAGTACTTC
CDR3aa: CASSLMSEGEQYF

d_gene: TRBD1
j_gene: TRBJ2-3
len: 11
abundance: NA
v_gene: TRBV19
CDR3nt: TGTGCCACCAAGGGGGCAAATACGCAGTATTTT
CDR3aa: CATKGANTQYF

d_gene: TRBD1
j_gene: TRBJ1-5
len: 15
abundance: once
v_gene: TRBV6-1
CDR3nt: TGTGCCAGCAGTGAAGCAGGGACAGGCAATCAGCCCCAGCATTTT
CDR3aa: CASSEAGTGNQPQHF

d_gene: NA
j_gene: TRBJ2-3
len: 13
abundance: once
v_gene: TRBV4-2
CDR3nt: TGTGCCAGCAGCGGATTGGCGGGGGATACGCAGTATTTT
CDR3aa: CASSGLAGDTQYF

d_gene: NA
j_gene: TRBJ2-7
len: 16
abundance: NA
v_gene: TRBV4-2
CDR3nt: TGTGCCAGCAGCCAAGATATTTTTGCTAGTTCCTACGAGCAGTACTTC
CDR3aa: CASSQDIFASSYEQYF

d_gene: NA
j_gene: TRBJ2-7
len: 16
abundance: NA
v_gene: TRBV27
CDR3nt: TGTGCCAGCAGCCCCTCTTCCGGGGAGCAATCGGGAGAGCAGTACTTC
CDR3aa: CASSPSSGEQSGEQYF

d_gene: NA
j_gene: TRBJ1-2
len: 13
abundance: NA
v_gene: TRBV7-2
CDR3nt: TGTGCCAGCAGCCCACAAGTTAACTATGGCTACACCTTC
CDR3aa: CASSPQVNYGYTF

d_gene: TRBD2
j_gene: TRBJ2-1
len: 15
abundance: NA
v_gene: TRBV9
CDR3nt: TGTGCCAGCAGCGTCGGGACTGGCGGGAGTAATGAGCAGTTCTTC
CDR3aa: CASSVGTGGSNEQFF

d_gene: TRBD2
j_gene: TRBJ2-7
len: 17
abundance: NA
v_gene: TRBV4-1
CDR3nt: TGCGCCAGCAGCCAAGAGGACTTAGCGGGAGGGCCAGACGAGCAGTACTTC
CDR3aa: CASSQEDLAGGPDEQYF

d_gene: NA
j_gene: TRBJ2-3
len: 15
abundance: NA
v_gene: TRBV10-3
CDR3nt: TGTGCCATCAGTGTAGGCGGGGCAGCCACAGATACGCAGTATTTT
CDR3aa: CAISVGGAATDTQYF

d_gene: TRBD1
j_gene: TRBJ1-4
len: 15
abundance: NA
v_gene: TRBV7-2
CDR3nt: TGTGCCAGCAGCGTCGCCGGGACAGACAATGAAAAACTGTTTTTT
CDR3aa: CASSVAGTDNEKLFF

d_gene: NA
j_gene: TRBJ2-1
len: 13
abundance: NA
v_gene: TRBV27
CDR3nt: TGTGCCAGCAGTTTAATAGGACGGGAGTCCCAGTTCTTC
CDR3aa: CASSLIGRESQFF